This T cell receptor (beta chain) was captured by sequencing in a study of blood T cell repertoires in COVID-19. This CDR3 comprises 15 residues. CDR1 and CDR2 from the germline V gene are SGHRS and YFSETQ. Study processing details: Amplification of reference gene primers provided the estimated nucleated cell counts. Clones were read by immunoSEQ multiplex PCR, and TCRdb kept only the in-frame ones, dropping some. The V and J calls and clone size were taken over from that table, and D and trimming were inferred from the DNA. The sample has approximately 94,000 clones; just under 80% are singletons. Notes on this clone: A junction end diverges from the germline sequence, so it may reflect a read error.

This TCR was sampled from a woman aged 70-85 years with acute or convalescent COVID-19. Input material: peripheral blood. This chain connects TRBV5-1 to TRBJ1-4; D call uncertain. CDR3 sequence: CASGLWPGSNEKLFF. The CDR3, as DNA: TGCGCCAGCGGCTTGTGGCCGGGGTCTAATGAAAAACTGTTTTTT.